Following are 5 T cell receptor beta chains from one sample sequenced in a study of T cells in Graves' hyperthyroidism and ophthalmopathy. RNA transcripts served as the template for amplifying TCR beta CDR3 regions. In the first-round RT-PCR of the TCR CDR3, the HTBI primer set was used. TCRdb independently ran MiXCR on the multiplex PCR reads; one entry per CDR3 protein. The sample lists about 26,000 distinct CDR3 sequences, 40% to 55% seen once, with about 9.3% in the top ten. Sequenced sample: blood. The source of these receptors is a woman aged 30 to 39 with Graves' hyperthyroidism.

The chain links TRBV7-6 to TRBJ1-2; D not certain. The CDR3 is 14 amino acids. The germline V and J ends were trimmed by 3 bases and 5 bases, with 13 bases remaining between them. Per germline, CDR1 SGHVS and CDR2 FNYEAQ. Here the CDR3 DNA reads TGTGCCAGCAGCTTCTCTAGGACCGAGTATGGCTACACCTTC. Its translation: CASSFSRTEYGYTF.

The chain uses TRBV10-1 and TRBJ2-2, with D perhaps TRBD2 (6 bases). CDR3 size: 16 residues. Trimming removed 0 bases at V and 7 bases at J, with 15 bases between. Germline loops: CDR1 WNHNN, CDR2 SYGVQD (reference sequence). The CDR3 spells CASSESRGMGYGELFF. The CDR3 region has the DNA TGCGCCAGCAGTGAGTCGCGGGGTATGGGCTACGGGGAGCTGTTTTTT.

This clonotype was picked up many times. The V call is TRBV2, the J call TRBJ2-5, with 13 nucleotides matching TRBD2. Trimming at V came to 4 bases and at J to 5 bases, leaving 7 bases not matched to a gene. The CDR3 has 16 residues. Germline CDR1 SNHLY, CDR2 FYNNEI. CDR3 nucleotides: TGTGCCAGCAGTGCCCGGACTAGCGGGAGTGGGGAGACCCAGTACTTC. This encodes CASSARTSGSGETQYF.

This clonotype was picked up a small number of times. The rearrangement joins TRBV6-5 to TRBJ2-3; the D gene is possibly TRBD1 (6 bases). Trimming removed 5 bases at V and 9 bases at J, with 12 bases between. The CDR3 is made up of 12 amino acids. CDR1 is MNHEY, CDR2 SVGAGI, per germline. The CDR3, as DNA: TGTGCCAGCAGTCCTCCTGGGACAACGCAGTATTTT. This sequence encodes CASSPPGTTQYF.

Ten or more counts support this clonotype. The rearrangement uses TRBV3-1 and TRBJ2-5; D possibly corresponds to TRBD1 (6 bases). V was shortened by 5 bases and J by 0 bases, with 13 bases between the two germline ends. The germline CDR1 and CDR2 sequences are LGHDT and YNNKEL (reference sequence). The CDR3 runs 15 residues. In DNA, the CDR3 is TGTGCCAGCAGCTCAGGGGTTTTGTACCAAGAGACCCAGTACTTC. Translated: CASSSGVLYQETQYF.